These T cell receptor beta chains were read from a single sample in a study of T-cell reconstitution after alpha-beta-depleted transplantation in children. A single record per CDR3 protein comes from TCRdb applying MiXCR to the PCR reads. This sample has approximately 520,000 distinct CDR3 sequences, with 9.5% to 12% found just once. The sequencing used PBMCs, mostly from graft donor cells, collected 180 days after TCRalphabeta/CD19-depleted stem cell transplant. The receptors come from a female patient aged 2-9 years who had a stem cell transplant for aplastic anemia, so the T cells may come from the graft donor. Each CDR3 is given with its conserved first and last residue. The D gene is left open where the match is weak. Size is omitted from some rows. Given values are once, few, many or a class for expanded clones.

TRBV7-2	TRBJ1-5	.	.	TGTGCCAGCAGCTCGGGGGGGACAAATAGCAATCAGCCCCAGCATTTT	CASSSGGTNSNQPQHF
TRBV3-1	TRBJ2-1	TRBD2	.	TGTGCCAGCAGCCAAGAATTCATCCGGCGGGAGCTCAATGAGCAGTTCTTC	CASSQEFIRRELNEQFF
TRBV20-1	TRBJ2-1	.	many	TGCAGTGCTAGTGAGGAGAGCTCCTACAATGAGCAGTTCTTC	CSASEESSYNEQFF
TRBV20-1	TRBJ2-7	TRBD1	.	TGCAGTGCTTTGCTCTGGGACAGGGGGGCCTACGAGCAGTACTTC	CSALLWDRGAYEQYF
TRBV7-4	TRBJ1-1	.	.	TGTGCCAGCACCTCTAACACTGAAGCTTTCTTT	CASTSNTEAFF
TRBV15	TRBJ2-7	TRBD2	few	TGTGCCACCAGCATTAGCGGGAGGGGTCCCTTGTACGAGCAGTACTTC	CATSISGRGPLYEQYF
TRBV20-1	TRBJ2-3	TRBD2	.	TGCAGTGCTACTAAGACTAGCTTGGCGCAGTATTTT	CSATKTSLAQYF
TRBV7-6	TRBJ2-1	TRBD2	.	TGTGCCAGCAGCCAGGCGGGAGTGTATGAGCAGTTCTTC	CASSQAGVYEQFF
TRBV2	TRBJ1-1	TRBD1	.	TGTGCCAGCATACGACAGGGGGTCATGAACACTGAAGCTTTCTTT	CASIRQGVMNTEAFF
TRBV6-5	TRBJ1-5	TRBD1	.	TGTGCCAGCAGTTACTCCGGACAGGGATACAATCAGCCCCAGCATTTT	CASSYSGQGYNQPQHF
TRBV4-2	TRBJ2-1	.	.	TGTGCCAGCAGCCAGCAGCCAGGGGGACTGCCCGATGGTGAGCAGTTCTTC	CASSQQPGGLPDGEQFF
TRBV27	TRBJ2-3	.	.	TGTGCCAGCAGCCATGGTGGGGTCCCCACAGATACGCAGTATTTT	CASSHGGVPTDTQYF
TRBV28	TRBJ2-2	TRBD1	few	TGTGGGGTACAGGGGTCGACCGGGGAGCTGTTTTTT	CGVQGSTGELFF
TRBV6-2/TRBV6-3	TRBJ2-3	TRBD2	many	TGTGCCAGCCAACGTCGGAGGGAGGGAGATACGCAGTATTTT	CASQRRREGDTQYF
TRBV5-1	TRBJ2-5	.	many	TGCGCCAGCAGCTTGGAGGACAGTGGAGAGACCCAGTACTTC	CASSLEDSGETQYF
TRBV5-1	TRBJ1-4	.	few	TGCGCCAGCAGCCCCGAGCAGGGGATGAAACTGTTTTTT	CASSPEQGMKLFF
TRBV6-5	TRBJ1-2	.	few	TGTGCCAGCAGTTACTTGGCCGGGCTTTCCGGTCGAGGGGGCTACACCTTC	CASSYLAGLSGRGGYTF
TRBV5-5	TRBJ2-3	.	few	TGTGCCAGCAGCTTAAGGGCAGGCGGGGCAGATACGCAGTATTTT	CASSLRAGGADTQYF
TRBV11-1	TRBJ2-7	.	few	TGTGCCAGCAGCTTTCCCCTACGATTCGAGCAGTACTTC	CASSFPLRFEQYF
TRBV29-1	TRBJ2-1	TRBD2	.	TGCAGCGTTGACGCTAGCGGGAGACCCTACAATGAGCAGTTCTTC	CSVDASGRPYNEQFF
TRBV29-1	TRBJ1-2	.	.	TGCAGCGTTGAACGAGGGAATGGCTACACCTTC	CSVERGNGYTF
TRBV7-8	TRBJ2-1	TRBD2	many	TGTGCCAGCAGCTCCGGGACTAGCGGGAGAAATGAGCAGTTCTTC	CASSSGTSGRNEQFF
TRBV4-1	TRBJ2-2	.	.	TGCGCCAGCAGCCAAGGTTCCAGCGGAAACACCGGGGAGCTGTTTTTT	CASSQGSSGNTGELFF
TRBV5-5	TRBJ2-5	.	many	TGTGCCAGCAGCTTGTGGCACTCTCAAGAGACCCAGTACTTC	CASSLWHSQETQYF
TRBV7-2	TRBJ2-4	.	few	TGTGCCAGCAGCTTAGGGTCCCGCCTAGCCAAAAACATTCAGTACTTC	CASSLGSRLAKNIQYF
TRBV7-8	TRBJ2-7	TRBD2	few	TGTGCCAGCAGCTTAGTGGGCGGGAGGGACTCCTACGAGCAGTACTTC	CASSLVGGRDSYEQYF
TRBV29-1	TRBJ2-2	TRBD2	few	TGCAGCCCGCGGGAGGCCGGGGAGCTGTTTTTT	CSPREAGELFF
TRBV20-1	TRBJ2-7	TRBD1	.	TGCAGTGCTCCCAGACAGGGGAGGCTCGAGCAGTACTTC	CSAPRQGRLEQYF
TRBV12-3/TRBV12-4	TRBJ1-4	.	.	TGTGCCAGCACTCCTTCGGAGAGAACTAATGAAAAACTGTTTTTT	CASTPSERTNEKLFF
TRBV20-1	TRBJ2-1	TRBD2	few	TGCAGTGCTAGAGACTCGCGCGGGAGAGTTTATGAGCAGTTCTTC	CSARDSRGRVYEQFF
TRBV20-1	TRBJ2-1	TRBD2	few	TGCAGTGCTAGGCGGCTAGCGGCAACCCTACGACGTGTTGAGCAGTTCTTC	CSARRLAATLRRVEQFF
TRBV4-1	TRBJ2-1	.	few	TGCGCCAGCAGCCAAGAGGTAGGACTTCTCGGGTACAATGAGCAGTTCTTC	CASSQEVGLLGYNEQFF
TRBV19	TRBJ2-1	.	few	TGTGCCAGTAGTATCGTTCCCAGGGGATACAATGAGCAGTTCTTC	CASSIVPRGYNEQFF
TRBV30	TRBJ1-5	.	.	TGTGCCTGGGGTGTGGGGGGCCCCCAGCATTTT	CAWGVGGPQHF
TRBV20-1	TRBJ2-7	TRBD1	.	TGCAGTGCTAGTGGACAGGGCTACGAGCAGTACTTC	CSASGQGYEQYF
TRBV7-9	TRBJ2-3	TRBD2	few	TGTGCCAGCAGCTTTGTGACTAGCGGGATGTACGCAGATACGCAGTATTTT	CASSFVTSGMYADTQYF
TRBV20-1	TRBJ1-1	TRBD1	few	TGCAGTGCTAGAGTCTGGACAGGGGGCACTGAAGCTTTCTTT	CSARVWTGGTEAFF
TRBV27	TRBJ2-4	TRBD1	.	TGTGCCAGCAGTTTGGACAGGGTCGCGCACATTCAGTACTTC	CASSLDRVAHIQYF
TRBV20-1	TRBJ2-5	.	few	TGCAGTGCTACCCCCGGAGGGCGGCAAGAGACCCAGTACTTC	CSATPGGRQETQYF
TRBV19	TRBJ1-5	.	.	TGTGCCAGTAGTATTCCGGAGTGGAATCAGCCCCAGCATTTT	CASSIPEWNQPQHF
TRBV2	TRBJ1-4	.	once	TGTGCCAGCACTCCATCGGAAGGGGAGAAACTGTTTTTT	CASTPSEGEKLFF
TRBV27	TRBJ2-7	TRBD2	.	TGTGCCAGCAGTACGAGACTAGCGGGGTTCTACGAGCAGTACTTC	CASSTRLAGFYEQYF
TRBV20-1	TRBJ2-1	.	few	TGCAGTGCTAGGGTCTTTCGGGACACCTCCTACAATGAGCAGTTCTTC	CSARVFRDTSYNEQFF
TRBV9	TRBJ1-1	.	few	TGTGCCAGTAGTACCGAGACGGTGAACACTGAAGCTTTCTTT	CASSTETVNTEAFF
TRBV6-2/TRBV6-3	TRBJ2-3	TRBD1	.	TGTGCCAGCAGTTACGTTCCGGACAGGTTCTTCACAGATACGCAGTATTTT	CASSYVPDRFFTDTQYF
TRBV5-1	TRBJ1-3	.	few	TGCGCCAGCAGCTTGTCCCTACTGATGGGCCGTAGAAACACCATATATTTT	CASSLSLLMGRRNTIYF
TRBV7-2	TRBJ2-3	.	.	TGTGCCAGCAGCTTAGTTGTACATAGCACAGATACGCAGTATTTT	CASSLVVHSTDTQYF